This T cell receptor beta chain derives from a study of T cell responses to AZD1222 COVID-19 vaccine. Looking at the study overall: Pooled samples include second doses given at about 4 or 12 weeks. Study-wide results and caveats: At study baseline, merely more than 5 AZD1222 recipients were seropositive. Donors in the cohort were predominantly white British and more often female, and clonal diversity was possibly underestimated.

Libraries were prepared by immunoSEQ multiplex PCR; TCRdb keeps only in-frame clonotypes and omits some of them. The sample lists over 100,000 clones, 85% to 90% occurring once. The CDR3 spans 15 residues. J was trimmed by 4 bases and V by 4 bases; bases with no gene match: 7. The germline V gene encodes CDR1 MNHEY and CDR2 SVGAGI. On this clone itself: What it binds is unknown.

This TCR was sampled from an adult in good health. The gene calls are TRBV6-5 and TRBJ1-2, with 9 bases lining up with TRBD1. The starting material was peripheral blood, obtained on day 0 of AZD1222 vaccination. The CDR3 coding sequence is TGTGCCAGCAGTTTCCGGGGACAGGGCCTCTATGGCTACACCTTC. Amino acids: CASSFRGQGLYGYTF.